This T cell receptor beta chain was recovered during a study of T cells in Graves' hyperthyroidism and ophthalmopathy. The investigators amplified TCR beta CDR3 regions from RNA transcripts. First-round RT-PCR with HTBI primers amplified the TCR CDR3 region. TCRdb reprocessed the multiplex PCR reads via MiXCR and lists one record per CDR3 protein. The sample includes a few hundred thousand distinct CDR3 sequences, around 15% of them seen just once. Germline-derived CDR1 and CDR2 are LNHDA and SQIVND (reference sequence). CDR3 length: 15 amino acids. Trimming cost V 3 bases and J 4 bases, with 13 bases left between them. This clonotype turned up a few times.

The sequenced material came from blood. The chain has TRBV19 and TRBJ1-5, with TRBD1 as a possible D gene (5 bases). The TCR sequence derives from a woman aged 18-29 years with Graves' hyperthyroidism. Written as DNA, the CDR3 is TGTGCCAGTAGTATCCGGGGGTTGAATAATCAGCCCCAGCATTTT. Its protein product is CASSIRGLNNQPQHF.